A selection of T cell receptor beta chains follows, all from one sample in a study of CD8 T cells in ankylosing spondylitis. MiXCR, run by TCRdb on the 5' RACE reads, gives a single entry per CDR3 protein. The sample yields 180,000 or so distinct CDR3 sequences, approximately 10% seen once. The material sequenced was blood, either unsorted or a sorted T cell fraction (not recorded which). All receptors derive from a male donor with ankylosing spondylitis or in good health (not recorded which). Both conserved end residues are part of each CDR3. The order of the fields is clone size, CDR3 length, J gene, D gene, V gene, CDR3 DNA, CDR3 protein. The D gene is left open where the match is weak. Only some rows state a clone size, as once, few, many or a class for expanded clones.

>many|15|TRBJ1-1|TRBD1|TRBV27
TGTGCCAGCAGTCCAAGACAGGGCAGGGTCACTGAAGCTTTCTTT
CASSPRQGRVTEAFF
>many|16|TRBJ2-7|.|TRBV3-1
TGTGCCAGCAGCCAAGATTCTAGTTCGGGAACCTACGAGCAGTACTTC
CASSQDSSSGTYEQYF
>.|15|TRBJ2-5|.|TRBV3-1
TGTGCCAGCAGCCAACGGAGCGGTGTTACTGAGACCCAGCACTTC
CASSQRSGVTETQHF
>many|12|TRBJ2-1|.|TRBV24-1
TGTGCCACCAGTGCTCCCTACAATGAGCAGTTCTTC
CATSAPYNEQFF
>many|14|TRBJ1-3|.|TRBV6-1
TGTGCCAGCCAACAGGGACGCTCTGGAAACACCATATATTTT
CASQQGRSGNTIYF
>many|13|TRBJ2-1|.|TRBV24-1
TGTGCCACCAGTCAGAGCTCCTACAATGAGCAGTTCTTC
CATSQSSYNEQFF
>many|17|TRBJ2-5|TRBD2|TRBV20-1
TGCAGTGCTCTCCACAGACTAGCGGCTACCTTCCAAGAGACCCAGTACTTC
CSALHRLAATFQETQYF
>many|14|TRBJ1-5|.|TRBV5-1
TGCGCCAGCAGACGTGACAGCGCGGATCAGCCCCAGCATTTT
CASRRDSADQPQHF
>few|14|TRBJ2-7|TRBD1|TRBV7-2
TGTGCCAGCAGATTTCCCGCCGGGACAGGTGAGCAGTACTTC
CASRFPAGTGEQYF
>many|16|TRBJ2-1|TRBD2|TRBV11-2
TGTGCCAGCAGCTGGTCCGGGACTAGCTCCTACAATGAGCAGTTCTTC
CASSWSGTSSYNEQFF
>few|16|TRBJ1-1|TRBD1|TRBV3-1
TGTGCCAGCAGCCAAGTGACAGGGGTGCAGAACACTGAAGCTTTCTTT
CASSQVTGVQNTEAFF
>.|13|TRBJ2-3|.|TRBV19
TGTGCCTCAGCACTAGTTCGCACAGATACGCAGTATTTT
CASALVRTDTQYF
>many|16|TRBJ2-2|TRBD1|TRBV27
TGTGCCAGCAGTTTTGGCAGGGGGCTTTTAACCGGGGAGCTGTTTTTT
CASSFGRGLLTGELFF
>many|15|TRBJ2-1|TRBD2|TRBV11-2
TGTGCCAGCAGCTTAGCGGGAGGGGCACACAATGAGCAGTTCTTC
CASSLAGGAHNEQFF
>.|14|TRBJ2-3|.|TRBV20-1
TGCAGTGCCAAGCAGGCCAGTTACACAGATACGCAGTATTTT
CSAKQASYTDTQYF
>once|15|TRBJ2-1|.|TRBV7-9
TGTGCCAGCAGCTTACACGGGGGAACCTACAATGAGCAGTTCTTC
CASSLHGGTYNEQFF
>many|14|TRBJ2-1|.|TRBV6-5
TGTGCCAGCAGTTTGCTAGCGAGGCACAATGAGCAGTTCTTC
CASSLLARHNEQFF
>.|15|TRBJ1-5|TRBD1|TRBV20-1
TGCAGTGCTAGGGACCCCGGGACAGCCAATCAGCCCCAGCATTTT
CSARDPGTANQPQHF
>.|15|TRBJ2-1|TRBD2|TRBV4-3
TGCGCCAGCAGCCAAGATCAAGCGGGGTGGAATGAGCAGTTCTTC
CASSQDQAGWNEQFF
>.|16|TRBJ1-2|TRBD1|TRBV20-1
TGCAGTGCTAGAATCGCCGGACAGGGCGGGGGCTATGGCTACACCTTC
CSARIAGQGGGYGYTF
>few|15|TRBJ1-4|TRBD1|TRBV6-2/TRBV6-3
TGTGCCAGCAGCCTTCCGGGACAGCTTAATGAAAAACTGTTTTTT
CASSLPGQLNEKLFF
>many|11|TRBJ2-7|.|TRBV3-1
TGTGCCAGCAGCCAGACGGACGAGCAGTACTTC
CASSQTDEQYF
>many|14|TRBJ1-1|TRBD1|TRBV3-1
TGTGCCAGCAGCGCTAAACCAGGGGGCACTGAAGCTTTCTTT
CASSAKPGGTEAFF
>many|12|TRBJ1-1|TRBD1|TRBV7-8
TGTGCCAGCAGCTCGTACAGGGGGCAGGCTTTCTTT
CASSSYRGQAFF
>many|8|TRBJ2-1|.|TRBV20-1
TGCAGTGCCCGCGACAGGATCTTC
CSARDRIF
>.|15|TRBJ2-5|.|TRBV10-3
TGTGCCATCAGTGAGGGCGGGGAGGCCCAAGAGACCCAGTACTTC
CAISEGGEAQETQYF
>many|13|TRBJ2-6|.|TRBV20-1
TGCAGTGCTAGAGCTAGCGGGGCCAACGTCCTGACTTTC
CSARASGANVLTF
>few|16|TRBJ2-7|.|TRBV11-2
TGTGCCAGCAGCTCCTTCACCCTTGGGGTCGTCTACGAGCAGTACTTC
CASSSFTLGVVYEQYF
>many|11|TRBJ2-7|.|TRBV20-1
TGCAGGAGGAGAACTTTCTACGAGCAGTACTTC
CRRRTFYEQYF
>many|14|TRBJ2-7|.|TRBV5-1
TGCGCCAGCGCCTTGGACATGGGAATATCCGAGCAGTACTTC
CASALDMGISEQYF
>many|16|TRBJ2-4|TRBD2|TRBV7-9
TGTGCCAGCAGCTTAGTGAGGCTAGCGGGAGATAACATTCAGTACTTC
CASSLVRLAGDNIQYF
>few|15|TRBJ2-7|TRBD1|TRBV7-9
TGTGCCAGCAGCTTAGCTGGGACAGCATTCTACGAGCAGTACTTC
CASSLAGTAFYEQYF
>few|14|TRBJ2-2|.|TRBV5-4
TGTGCCAGCAGCCCCGAGTTGCGCACCGGGGAGCTGTTTTTT
CASSPELRTGELFF
>many|14|TRBJ2-5|TRBD1|TRBV5-1
TGCGCCAGCAGCTTACAGGGGCTACAAGAGACCCAGTACTTC
CASSLQGLQETQYF
>many|16|TRBJ2-1|TRBD2|TRBV5-5
TGTGCCAGCAGCTTCCTAGCGGTAAACTCCTACAATGAGCAGTTCTTC
CASSFLAVNSYNEQFF
>few|12|TRBJ2-7|.|TRBV12-3/TRBV12-4
TGTGCCAGCAGAAAACTTGGCCACGAGCAGTACTTC
CASRKLGHEQYF
>many|14|TRBJ1-5|.|TRBV5-1
TGCGCCAGCAGCTTCGATCAGGGCGGGCAGCCCCAGCATTTT
CASSFDQGGQPQHF
>many|9|TRBJ2-1|TRBD2|TRBV29-1
TGCAGCGTTGGCGGGAGCGAGTTCTTC
CSVGGSEFF
>few|13|TRBJ1-5|.|TRBV4-3
TGCGCCAGCAGCGGACGGGTCAATCAGCCCCAGCATTTT
CASSGRVNQPQHF
>.|11|TRBJ2-1|.|TRBV13
TGTGCCAGCAGCTTCTCTCATGAGCAGTTCTTC
CASSFSHEQFF
>many|16|TRBJ1-3|TRBD1|TRBV5-1
TGCGCCAGCAGCTCTCTTCCGGGACAGGGGTCGAACACCATATATTTT
CASSSLPGQGSNTIYF
>.|16|TRBJ2-5|.|TRBV6-1
TGTGCCAGCAGTGAAGGGAGGGGAGGCGGCGGAGAGACCCAGTACTTC
CASSEGRGGGGETQYF
>many|14|TRBJ1-4|.|TRBV12-3/TRBV12-4
TGTGCCAGCACCCCGGACAGCCCTAATGAAAAACTGTTTTTT
CASTPDSPNEKLFF
>many|14|TRBJ2-3|.|TRBV7-6
TGTGCCAGCAGCGTAGTGTCGGGCGGGGATACGCAGTATTTT
CASSVVSGGDTQYF
>.|15|TRBJ1-2|TRBD1|TRBV20-1
TGCAGTGCTAGAGCGCTACAGGGGCCCAACTATGACTACACCTTC
CSARALQGPNYDYTF